The entry that follows covers one TCR beta chain sequence. Its target is not known. This specimen comes from a study of persistence of HIV-infected CD4 T cells. About the research overall: Suppressive ART had lasted a median of around 8 years.

Overlapping HIV-1 Gag 15-mer peptides at 1 ug per peptide per mL were used. CD40L-negative CD69-negative CD45RO-high memory CD4+ T cells were sorted as populations depleted of antigen-responding cells. CD8+ T cells were removed from PBMCs prior to stimulation. The V gene lost 0 bases and the J gene lost 7 bases, with 16 bases spanning the gap. Germline lookup yields CDR1 WSHSY and CDR2 SAAADI. This CDR3 comprises 16 residues. The study, taken as a whole, reports: Compared with CD3/CD28-stimulated cells, CMV- and Gag-responding cells showed lower TCRbeta richness.

Sequencing used immunoSEQ version 4 in survey mode. Some clones are missing from TCRdb's copy, which holds only in-frame ones; the method was immunoSEQ multiplex PCR. The sample lists roughly 64,000 clones; roughly 77% were seen once. The material was CD4+ T cells sorted from PBMCs after approximately 20-hour stimulation, obtained from a patient who received antiretroviral therapy. This sequence was found in an adult man with HIV who was CMV-seropositive. V gene TRBV10-2 combines with J gene TRBJ1-5; D might be TRBD1 (5 bases). In DNA form, the CDR3 reads TGCGCCAGCAGTGAGTCACCAGGGCGCGGGTACCAGCCCCAGCATTTT. Its translation: CASSESPGRGYQPQHF.